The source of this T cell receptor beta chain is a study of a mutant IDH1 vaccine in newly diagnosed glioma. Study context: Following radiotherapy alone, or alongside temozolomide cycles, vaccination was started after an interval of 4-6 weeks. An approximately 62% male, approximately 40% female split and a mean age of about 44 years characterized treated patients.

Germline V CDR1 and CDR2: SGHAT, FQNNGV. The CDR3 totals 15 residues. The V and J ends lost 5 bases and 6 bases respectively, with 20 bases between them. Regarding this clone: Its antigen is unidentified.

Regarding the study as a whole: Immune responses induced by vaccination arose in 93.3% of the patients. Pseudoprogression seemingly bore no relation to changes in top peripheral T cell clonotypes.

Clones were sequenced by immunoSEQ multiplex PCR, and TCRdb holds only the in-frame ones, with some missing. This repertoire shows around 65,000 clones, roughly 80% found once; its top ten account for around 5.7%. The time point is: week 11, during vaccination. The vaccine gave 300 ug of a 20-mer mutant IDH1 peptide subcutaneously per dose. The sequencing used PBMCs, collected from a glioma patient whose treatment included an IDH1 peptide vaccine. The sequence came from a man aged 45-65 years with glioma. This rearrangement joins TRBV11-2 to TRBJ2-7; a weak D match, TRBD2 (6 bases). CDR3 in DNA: TGTGCCAGCAGCGCCTGGGGGGAAGGGGCAGGCGAGCAGTACTTC. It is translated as CASSAWGEGAGEQYF.